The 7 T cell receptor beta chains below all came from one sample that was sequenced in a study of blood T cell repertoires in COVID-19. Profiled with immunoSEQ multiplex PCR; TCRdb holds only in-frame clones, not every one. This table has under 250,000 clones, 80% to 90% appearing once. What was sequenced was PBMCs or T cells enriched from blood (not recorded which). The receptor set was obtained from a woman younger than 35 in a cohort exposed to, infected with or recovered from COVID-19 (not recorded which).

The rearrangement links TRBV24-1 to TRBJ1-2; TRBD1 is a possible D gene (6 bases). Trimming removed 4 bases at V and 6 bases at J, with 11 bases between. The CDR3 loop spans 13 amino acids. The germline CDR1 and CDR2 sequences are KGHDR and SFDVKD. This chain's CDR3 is CATSESGANGYTF. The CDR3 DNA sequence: TGTGCCACCAGTGAATCAGGGGCGAATGGCTACACCTTC.

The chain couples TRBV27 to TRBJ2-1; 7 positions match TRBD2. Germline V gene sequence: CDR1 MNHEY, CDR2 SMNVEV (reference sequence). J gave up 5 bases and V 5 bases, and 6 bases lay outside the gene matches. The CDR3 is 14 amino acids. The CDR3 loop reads CASSEAGRDNEQFF. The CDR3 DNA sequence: TGTGCCAGCAGTGAGGCGGGGAGGGACAATGAGCAGTTCTTC.

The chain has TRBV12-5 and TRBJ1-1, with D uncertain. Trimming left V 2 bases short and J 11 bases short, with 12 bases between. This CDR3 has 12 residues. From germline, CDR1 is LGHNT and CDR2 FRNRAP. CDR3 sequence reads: CASGLYREKAFF. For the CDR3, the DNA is TGTGCTAGTGGTTTGTATAGGGAGAAGGCTTTCTTT. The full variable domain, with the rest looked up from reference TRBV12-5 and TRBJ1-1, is DARVTQTPRHKVTEMGQEVTMRCQPILGHNTVFWYRQTMMQGLELLAYFRNRAPLDDSGMPKDRFSAEMPDATLATLKIQPSEPRDSAVYFCASGLYREKAFFGQGTRLTVV.

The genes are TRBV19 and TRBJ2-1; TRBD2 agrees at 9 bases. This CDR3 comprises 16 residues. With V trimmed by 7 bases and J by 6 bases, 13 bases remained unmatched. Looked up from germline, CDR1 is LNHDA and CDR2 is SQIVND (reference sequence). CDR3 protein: CASTPWAGGSLNEQFF. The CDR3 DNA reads TGTGCCAGTACCCCCTGGGCGGGAGGGTCTCTCAATGAGCAGTTCTTC.

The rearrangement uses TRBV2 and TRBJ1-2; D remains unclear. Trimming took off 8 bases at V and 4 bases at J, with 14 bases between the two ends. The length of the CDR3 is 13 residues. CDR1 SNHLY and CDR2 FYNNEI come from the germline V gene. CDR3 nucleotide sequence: TGTGCCAGCCGGATGGAGGGTATCTATGGCTACACCTTC. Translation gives CASRMEGIYGYTF.

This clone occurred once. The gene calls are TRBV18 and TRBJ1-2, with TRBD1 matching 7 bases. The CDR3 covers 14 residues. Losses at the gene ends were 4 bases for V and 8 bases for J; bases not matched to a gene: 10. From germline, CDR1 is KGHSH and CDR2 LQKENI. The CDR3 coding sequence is TGTGCCAGCTCACAGGGGACAGTAATCGGCGGCTACACCTTC. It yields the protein CASSQGTVIGGYTF.

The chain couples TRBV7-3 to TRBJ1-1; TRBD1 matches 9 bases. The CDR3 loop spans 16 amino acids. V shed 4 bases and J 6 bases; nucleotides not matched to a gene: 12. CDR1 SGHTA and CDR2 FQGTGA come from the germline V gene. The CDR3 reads CASSSTSWGQGAEAFF. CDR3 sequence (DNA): TGTGCCAGCAGCTCGACCTCGTGGGGACAGGGTGCTGAAGCTTTCTTT.